This T cell receptor (beta chain) was sequenced in a study of control samples from healthy donors and cancer patients. This clone was recorded only once. This table comes from immunoSEQ multiplex PCR, and its TCRdb copy is limited to in-frame clones, with some not included. The repertoire holds about 130,000 clones, 90% seen once, with around 2.5% in the top ten. The CDR3 covers 14 residues. Germline V gene lookup returns CDR1 MNHEY and CDR2 SVGAGI. Trimming removed 5 bases from V and 0 bases from J, with 8 bases in between. The sequence was obtained from a middle-aged man in good health. V gene TRBV6-5 combines with J gene TRBJ1-5; D not certain. Sequencing was done on a sample of blood. The CDR3 DNA reads TGTGCCAGCAGTCCCCTAAATAGCAATCAGCCCCAGCATTTT. Translated, it gives CASSPLNSNQPQHF.